The source of this T cell receptor beta chain is a study of T cell repertoires in cytomegalovirus infection. Overall study: CMV epitopes in the study were HLA-C-restricted (recently identified) and HLA-B-restricted (well studied). It was the public TCR beta signatures that indicated both CMV infection and matching HLA type. General observations from the study: CMV carriers with the relevant HLA were identified by cumulative public TCR beta family frequency. Across the ex vivo response, the dominant clonotypes were HLA-C-restricted CMV-specific TCR beta clonotypes.

TCRdb re-analysed the reads in MiXCR, keeping a single row per CDR3 protein. The table has hundreds of thousands of distinct CDR3 sequences, around 30% seen once; the top ten hold more than 13%. This clonotype was recorded at least ten times. Its antigen remains unknown. In germline, CDR1 is SEHNR, CDR2 FQNEAQ (reference sequence). The CDR3 totals 14 residues. Trimming removed 5 bases from V and 5 bases from J, with 15 bases in between. The receptor was isolated from a human donor in good health (CMV status not recorded). Some clones in this sample may be carry-over from other donors' samples. The chain has TRBV7-9 and TRBJ1-1; tentatively, D is TRBD1 (6 bases). The sequences come from cultured CD8+ T cells from PBMCs, collected from culture after CMV antigen stimulation. The CDR3 DNA reads as TGTGCCAGCAGCACTTGGCAGGGGAGTACTGAAGCTTTCTTT. This codes for CASSTWQGSTEAFF.